This T cell receptor (beta chain) derives from a study of OX40 agonist ivuxolimab in advanced cancers. In terms of the full investigation: Ivuxolimab was a fully human IgG2 agonistic monoclonal antibody targeting the costimulatory receptor OX40 (CD134). The purpose of peripheral TCRbeta sequencing was to test whether ivuxolimab changed TCR sequence diversity and led to clonal T-cell expansion. Prior anti-PD-1, anti-PD-L1 or anti-CTLA-4 therapy was permitted, and checkpoint inhibitors had been received by roughly 40% of dose-escalation patients. In the dose-escalation cohort, about four fifths of patients were male, and the mean age was 60 years with a range of roughly 20 to 79. Of the approximately 54 patients in dose escalation, about 20 had hepatocellular carcinoma, approximately 15 had melanoma, 9 had renal cell carcinoma and 9 had head and neck cancer. The paper covers the monotherapy dose-escalation part of the phase I ivuxolimab trial, which included N of about 50 patients. Partial responses occurred in three dose-escalation patients: two with cutaneous melanoma and one with hepatocellular carcinoma. Intravenous ivuxolimab was administered to patients every 2 weeks at six dose levels: 0.01, 0.1, 0.3, 1.5, 3 and 10 mg/kg. Results the study describes overall, beyond this receptor: Low levels of normalized T-cell clonal expansion were also seen in some patients who did not respond. At doses of 0.1 to 3.0 mg/kg, clonal expansion of both CD4+ and CD8+ T cells in blood was seen between baseline and week 6. The antigen specificity of the clonally expanded peripheral T cells was not determined. In the 0.1-3.0 mg/kg groups, partial responders had among the lowest normalized peripheral clonal expansion, particularly in CD8+ T cells. After ivuxolimab, expanded clones were on average more numerous among CD8+ T cells than among CD4+ T cells.

Patients with autoimmune disease history or receiving systemic immunosuppression were excluded from the trial. Peripheral blood for TCR sequencing was drawn from every dose cohort at baseline, at cycle 4 day 1 and at cycle 7 day 1. Samples were obtained from an open-label, multicenter, first-in-human phase I dose-escalation trial of ivuxolimab. Adults with locally advanced or metastatic melanoma, renal cell carcinoma, hepatocellular carcinoma or head and neck squamous cell carcinoma were enrolled in the trial. CD4+ and CD8+ T cells were sorted separately from peripheral blood before TCR sequencing. Counted from cysteine to phenylalanine, this CDR3 has 11 amino acids. The DNA shown is the 33-base CDR3, in frame from base 1. The germline V gene encodes CDR1 SGHTS and CDR2 YDEGEE. At the junction V is shortened by 2 bases and J by 6 bases, with 5 bases in between. Genomic DNA was extracted from sorted cells for sequencing of the TCRbeta CDR3 region. The immunoSEQ Assay was used for sequencing of TCRbeta CDR3 regions. The table was pulled from immuneACCESS by TCRdb, which kept in-frame rearrangements only. Such tables lose some clones; where checked, under half of the loss comes from unresolved V genes, and the rest has no known cause. The sample data list approximately 97,000 clones, and 86% of these were observed just once. In total, the top ten clones hold 5.5% of the sample.

This clone has a single count. It lacks a known antigen. No quality values exist for individual bases; no much larger clone is one base distant. The source was CD4+ or CD8+ T cells sorted from blood, collected in a trial of the OX40 agonist ivuxolimab. Recombination joined TRBV5-8 with TRBJ1-1, with the D gene too uncertain to name. The clonotype comes from an adult with an advanced solid tumor such as melanoma, head and neck, liver or kidney cancer. The nucleotide sequence is given as TGTGCCAGCAGCTTAACCCCTGAAGCTTTCTTT. This is translated as CASSLTPEAFF.